This is a list of T cell receptor beta chains from one sample in a study of a mutant IDH1 vaccine in newly diagnosed glioma. Sequencing was performed with immunoSEQ multiplex PCR; in TCRdb, only in-frame clones are kept and a portion is missing. Of some 33,000 clones in the sample, around three quarters were seen once. Antigens of these TCRs are unknown. Source: PBMCs, taken from a glioma patient whose treatment included an IDH1 peptide vaccine. The source of these receptors is a woman under 40 with glioma. Some clones in this sample may be carry-over from other donors' samples. The CDR3 runs from the conserved cysteine through the conserved F or W. Fields, in order: D gene, J gene, V gene, clone size, CDR3 protein, CDR3 DNA. A D gene is named only where the DNA matches it firmly. Rows give clone size only sometimes, using once, few, many, or a class for an expanded clone.

- TRBJ1-5 TRBV15 - CATSPDSHSNQPQHF TGTGCCACCAGCCCTGACAGCCATAGCAATCAGCCCCAGCATTTT
TRBD2 TRBJ2-1 TRBV5-1 - CASSKGGPGNEQFF TGCGCCAGCAGCAAGGGAGGGCCGGGCAATGAGCAGTTCTTC
- TRBJ1-2 TRBV6-5 - CASSYLDGNYGYTF TGTGCCAGCAGTTACTTGGACGGCAACTATGGCTACACCTTC
- TRBJ1-1 TRBV29-1 - CSVEDPQVNTEAFF TGCAGCGTTGAAGATCCCCAAGTAAACACTGAAGCTTTCTTT
- TRBJ2-7 TRBV9 - CASSSRGESSYEQYF TGTGCCAGCAGCTCGCGAGGGGAGAGCTCCTACGAGCAGTACTTC
TRBD1 TRBJ1-2 TRBV18 - CASSPTQGAGYTF TGTGCCAGCTCACCAACACAGGGGGCAGGCTACACCTTC
- TRBJ2-7 TRBV4-2 - CASSQGRSRQRPYEQYF TGTGCCAGCAGCCAAGGACGATCCCGGCAGCGACCCTACGAGCAGTACTTC
- TRBJ2-5 TRBV10-1 - CASSEKDQETQYF TGCGCCAGCAGTGAGAAGGACCAAGAGACCCAGTACTTC
- TRBJ2-3 TRBV2 - CASINPGRAVTSTDTQYF TGTGCCAGCATCAACCCGGGAAGGGCAGTGACTAGCACAGATACGCAGTATTTT
- TRBJ1-1 TRBV6-5 few CASRKSTVNTEAFF TGTGCCAGCAGAAAGTCGACAGTGAACACTGAAGCTTTCTTT
TRBD1 TRBJ2-3 TRBV5-5 - CASSFPGTGLKQYF TGTGCCAGCAGCTTTCCCGGGACAGGGCTGAAGCAGTATTTT
TRBD1 TRBJ1-5 TRBV18 once CASSPDRSPNQPQHF TGTGCCAGCTCACCGGACAGGTCTCCTAATCAGCCCCAGCATTTT
- TRBJ1-1 TRBV2 few CASSRSWVATEAFF TGTGCCAGCAGTCGCTCATGGGTCGCCACTGAAGCTTTCTTT
TRBD2 TRBJ2-7 TRBV27 - CASFTNPSGGPYEQYF TGTGCCAGCTTCACAAACCCTAGCGGGGGACCCTACGAGCAGTACTTC
- TRBJ2-7 TRBV30 - CAWSPRDEQYF TGTGCCTGGAGTCCCCGGGACGAGCAGTACTTC
- TRBJ1-2 TRBV4-1 - CASSQVSEKYGYTF TGCGCCAGCAGCCAAGTGTCAGAAAAATATGGCTACACCTTC
- TRBJ2-3 TRBV29-1 - CSVDSWGEGGTQYF TGCAGCGTTGATTCTTGGGGAGAAGGCGGTACGCAGTATTTT
- TRBJ2-7 TRBV5-1 medium-sized CASKRADPSYEQYF TGCGCCAGCAAGCGGGCAGACCCTTCCTACGAGCAGTACTTC
- TRBJ2-7 TRBV30 - CAWRTGYEQYF TGTGCCTGGAGAACGGGCTACGAGCAGTACTTC
TRBD2 TRBJ2-7 TRBV2 - CASTQTLAGAAYEQYF TGTGCCAGCACACAAACCCTAGCGGGAGCTGCCTACGAGCAGTACTTC
- TRBJ1-2 TRBV11-2 - CASSLSSSDYGYTF TGTGCCAGCAGCTTGAGTAGTTCCGACTATGGCTACACCTTC
- TRBJ1-5 TRBV19 - CASRLGLGNQPQHF TGTGCCAGTAGGTTGGGTTTGGGCAATCAGCCCCAGCATTTT
- TRBJ1-5 TRBV28 - CASSFAMKNQPQHF TGTGCCAGCAGTTTCGCCATGAAGAATCAGCCCCAGCATTTT
TRBD1 TRBJ1-2 TRBV7-9 once CASSPPVHHRQGRGYTF TGTGCCAGCAGCCCACCCGTTCACCATAGACAGGGTCGTGGCTACACCTTC
TRBD1 TRBJ2-4 TRBV4-1 - CASSQERAFRTGASGNIQYF TGCGCCAGCAGCCAAGAGAGGGCTTTTAGGACAGGGGCTTCTGGAAACATTCAGTACTTC
- TRBJ2-5 TRBV12-5 - CASGAGTGIQETQYF TGTGCTAGTGGTGCTGGTACAGGGATACAAGAGACCCAGTACTTC
TRBD1 TRBJ2-7 TRBV29-1 - CSVRGVPTGGKNEQYF TGCAGCGTTCGGGGGGTGCCCACAGGGGGCAAGAACGAGCAGTACTTC
- TRBJ2-7 TRBV5-6 - CASSLGFSYEQYF TGTGCCAGCAGCTTGGGGTTCTCCTACGAGCAGTACTTC
- TRBJ2-7 TRBV5-6 - CASTGGSGLHYF TGTGCCAGCACCGGAGGCTCCGGACTTCATTACTTC
- TRBJ1-5 TRBV15 few CATSRVGGGRSFNQPQHF TGTGCCACCAGCAGAGTGGGGGGGGGACGGAGCTTCAATCAGCCCCAGCATTTT
- TRBJ1-2 TRBV2 - CASSEGVGWQTYGYTF TGTGCCAGCAGTGAGGGAGTGGGGTGGCAGACCTATGGCTACACCTTC
- TRBJ2-1 TRBV13 - CASSGGWEADYNEQFF TGTGCCAGCAGCGGCGGGTGGGAAGCGGACTACAATGAGCAGTTCTTC
TRBD1 TRBJ1-2 TRBV25-1 - CASSDSDRVDGYTF TGTGCCAGCAGTGATTCAGACAGGGTTGATGGCTACACCTTC
- TRBJ2-7 TRBV27 once CAVGTETYEQYF TGTGCCGTGGGGACTGAGACCTACGAGCAGTACTTC
- TRBJ1-5 TRBV5-6 - CASSLGGGPNQPQHF TGTGCCAGCAGCTTGGGAGGGGGGCCGAATCAGCCCCAGCATTTT